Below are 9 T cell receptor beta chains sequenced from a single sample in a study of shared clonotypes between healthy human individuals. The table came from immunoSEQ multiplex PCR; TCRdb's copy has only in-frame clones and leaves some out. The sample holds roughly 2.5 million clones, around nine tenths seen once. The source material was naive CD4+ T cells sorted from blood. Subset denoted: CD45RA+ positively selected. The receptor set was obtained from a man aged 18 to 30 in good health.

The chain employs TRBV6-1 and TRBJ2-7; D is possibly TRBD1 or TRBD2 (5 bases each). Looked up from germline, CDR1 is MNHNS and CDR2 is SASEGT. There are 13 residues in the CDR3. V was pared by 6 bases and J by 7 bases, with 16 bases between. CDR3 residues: CASRREGTGEQYF. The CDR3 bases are TGTGCCAGCAGGCGTGAGGGGACGGGAGAGCAGTACTTC.

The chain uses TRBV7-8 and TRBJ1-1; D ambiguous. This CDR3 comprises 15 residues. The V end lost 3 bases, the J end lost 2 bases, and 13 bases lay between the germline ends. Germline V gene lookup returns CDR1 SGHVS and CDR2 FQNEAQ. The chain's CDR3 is CASSFNYVGNTEAFF. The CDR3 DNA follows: TGTGCCAGCAGCTTCAACTATGTGGGTAACACTGAAGCTTTCTTT.

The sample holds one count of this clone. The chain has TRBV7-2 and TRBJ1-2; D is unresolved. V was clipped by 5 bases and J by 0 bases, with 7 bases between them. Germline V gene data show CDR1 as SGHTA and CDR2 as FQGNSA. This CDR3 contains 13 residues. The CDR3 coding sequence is TGTGCCAGCAGCGCCAGAGCTAACTATGGCTACACCTTC. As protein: CASSARANYGYTF.

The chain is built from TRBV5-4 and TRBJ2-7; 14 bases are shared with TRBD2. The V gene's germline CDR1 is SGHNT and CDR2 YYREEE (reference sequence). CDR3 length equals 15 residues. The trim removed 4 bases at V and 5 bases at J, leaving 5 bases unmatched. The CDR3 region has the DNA TGTGCCAGCAGCCCCGGGACTAGCGGGAGAGACGAGCAGTACTTC. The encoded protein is CASSPGTSGRDEQYF.

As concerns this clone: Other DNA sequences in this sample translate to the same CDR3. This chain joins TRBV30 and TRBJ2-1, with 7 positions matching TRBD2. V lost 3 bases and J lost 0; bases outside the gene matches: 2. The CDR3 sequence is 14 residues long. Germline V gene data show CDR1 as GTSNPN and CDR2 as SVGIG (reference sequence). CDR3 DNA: TGTGCCTGGAGCGGCGGGAGCTCCTACAATGAGCAGTTCTTC. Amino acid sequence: CAWSGGSSYNEQFF.

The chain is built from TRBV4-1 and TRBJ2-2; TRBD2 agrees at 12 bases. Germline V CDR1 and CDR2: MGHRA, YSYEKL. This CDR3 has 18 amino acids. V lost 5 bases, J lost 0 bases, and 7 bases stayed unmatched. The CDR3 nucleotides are TGCGCCAGCAGCACCCGGACTAGCGGGGCTTCGAACACCGGGGAGCTGTTTTTT. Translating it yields CASSTRTSGASNTGELFF.

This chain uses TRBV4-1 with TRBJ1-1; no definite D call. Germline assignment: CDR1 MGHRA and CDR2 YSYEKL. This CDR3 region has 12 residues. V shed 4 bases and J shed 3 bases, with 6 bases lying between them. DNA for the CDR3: TGCGCCAGCAGCCGAAAGGACACTGAAGCTTTCTTT. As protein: CASSRKDTEAFF.

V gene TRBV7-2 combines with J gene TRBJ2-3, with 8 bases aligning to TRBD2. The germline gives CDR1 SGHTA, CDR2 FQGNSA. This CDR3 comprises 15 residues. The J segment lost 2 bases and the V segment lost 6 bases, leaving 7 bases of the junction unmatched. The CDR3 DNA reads TGTGCCAGCAGGGGGGCGGGAGGACCCACAGATACGCAGTATTTT. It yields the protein CASRGAGGPTDTQYF.

As DNA, the CDR3 is TGTGCCAGCAGCCCCGACAGGTTTACCACTAATGAAAAACTGTTTTTT. Its translation is CASSPDRFTTNEKLFF. V usage is TRBV9 and J usage is TRBJ1-4; possible D gene TRBD1, 6 bases. The V end was cut by 4 bases, the J end by 2 bases, with 15 bases between. Per germline, CDR1 SGDLS and CDR2 YYNGEE. This CDR3 spans 16 amino acids.